This T cell receptor (beta chain) was sequenced for a study of blood T cell repertoires in COVID-19. For the study at large: The United States, Italy and Spain provided the acute and convalescent COVID-19 samples.

The CDR3 extends over 17 amino acids. Germline V gene sequence: CDR1 KGHSH, CDR2 LQKENI. With 2 bases removed from V and 0 bases from J, the gap between germline ends came to 14 bases. The repertoire was sequenced with immunoSEQ multiplex PCR; TCRdb's copy has only in-frame clones and lacks some. The sample has under 90,000 clones; roughly 85% are singletons. This clone has a single count. This TCR came from a woman in her 50s with COVID-19, enrolled during active disease. This chain joins TRBV18 and TRBJ1-3; D might be TRBD1 (6 bases). Specimen: peripheral blood. CDR3 nucleotide sequence: TGTGCCAGCTCACCATATGACAGGCGATACTCTGGAAACACCATATATTTT. This sequence encodes CASSPYDRRYSGNTIYF.